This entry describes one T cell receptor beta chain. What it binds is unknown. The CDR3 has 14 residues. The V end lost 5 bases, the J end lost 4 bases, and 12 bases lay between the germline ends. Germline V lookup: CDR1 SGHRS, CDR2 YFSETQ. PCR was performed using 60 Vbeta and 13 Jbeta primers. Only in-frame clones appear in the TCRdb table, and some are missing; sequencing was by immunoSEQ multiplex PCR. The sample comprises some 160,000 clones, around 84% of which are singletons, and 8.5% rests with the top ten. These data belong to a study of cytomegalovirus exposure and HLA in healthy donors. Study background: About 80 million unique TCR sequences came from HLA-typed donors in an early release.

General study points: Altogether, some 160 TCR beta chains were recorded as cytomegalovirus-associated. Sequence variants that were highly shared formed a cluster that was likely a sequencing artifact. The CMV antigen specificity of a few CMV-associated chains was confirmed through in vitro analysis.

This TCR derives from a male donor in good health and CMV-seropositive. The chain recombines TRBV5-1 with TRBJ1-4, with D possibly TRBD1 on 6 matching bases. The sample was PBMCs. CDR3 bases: TGCGCCAGCAGTCCGGACAGCTTTAATGAAAAACTGTTTTTT. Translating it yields CASSPDSFNEKLFF.